The rows below give T cell receptor beta chains drawn from one sample of a study of CD39 and CD103 CD8 tumor-infiltrating T cells. Measured with immunoSEQ multiplex PCR; TCRdb has only the in-frame clones, and not every one. The repertoire holds approximately 7,900 clones, with approximately 66% as singletons. The sequencing input was CD8+ T cells sorted from blood. These receptors were collected from a human donor with head and neck squamous cell carcinoma. The CDR3 runs from the conserved cysteine through the conserved F or W. D genes are given only for firm matches. Some rows mark clone size as missing; the rest say once, few, many or name a class of expanded clone.

cdr3_aa cdr3_nt v_call d_call clone_size j_call
CASSPRSSGVSTDTQYF TGTGCCAGCAGCCCCCGATCGAGCGGGGTTAGCACAGATACGCAGTATTTT TRBV7-2 TRBD2 NA TRBJ2-3
CASSYHRDFNEKLFF TGCGCCAGCAGTTATCACCGGGACTTTAATGAAAAACTGTTTTTT TRBV5-1 NA NA TRBJ1-4
CASSETGVSEKLFF TGTGCCAGCTCGGAGACAGGGGTTAGTGAAAAACTGTTTTTT TRBV18 TRBD1 few TRBJ1-4
CASSVGRGLLQYF TGTGCCAGCAGTGTCGGTAGGGGGCTTCTGCAGTATTTT TRBV27 TRBD1 NA TRBJ2-3
CAWSWGDTEAFF TGTGCCTGGAGTTGGGGGGACACTGAAGCTTTCTTT TRBV30 NA NA TRBJ1-1
CASSVTLQGYSYEQYF TGTGCCAGCAGTGTTACCCTACAGGGGTACTCCTACGAGCAGTACTTC TRBV27 TRBD1 NA TRBJ2-7
CASSLFVAGIYDTQYF TGTGCCAGCAGCTTATTTGTAGCGGGGATATACGATACGCAGTATTTT TRBV7-6 TRBD2 NA TRBJ2-3
CASSLRGISYGYTF TGTGCCAGCAGCTTGAGGGGGATCAGCTATGGCTACACCTTC TRBV5-4 NA NA TRBJ1-2
CASSQAQGLTEAFF TGCGCCAGCAGCCAAGCCCAGGGGCTGACTGAAGCTTTCTTT TRBV4-1 NA NA TRBJ1-1
CASSWDGQMNTEAFF TGTGCCAGCAGCTGGGACGGTCAGATGAACACTGAAGCTTTCTTT TRBV7-9 NA NA TRBJ1-1
CASSRTGTDTQYF TGTGCCAGCAGCAGAACAGGGACAGATACGCAGTATTTT TRBV5-4 NA NA TRBJ2-3
CASSSSGTEDYEQYF TGCGCCAGCAGCTCCAGTGGGACAGAGGATTACGAGCAGTACTTC TRBV5-1 TRBD1 NA TRBJ2-7
CAISNDGQSYEQYF TGTGCCATCAGTAACGATGGACAGTCCTACGAGCAGTACTTC TRBV10-3 NA NA TRBJ2-7
CASSIVTDTEAFF TGTGCCAGTAGTATAGTGACAGACACTGAAGCTTTCTTT TRBV19 NA NA TRBJ1-1
CASSITTGESSYNEQFF TGTGCCAGTAGTATAACGACAGGGGAGAGCTCCTACAATGAGCAGTTCTTC TRBV19 TRBD1 NA TRBJ2-1
CASSRGSYSTDTQYF TGTGCCAGCAGTCGAGGGTCCTATAGCACAGATACGCAGTATTTT TRBV6-6 NA once TRBJ2-3
CASSLDGQGLLEQYF TGTGCCAGCAGCTTAGATGGTCAGGGCCTTTTAGAGCAGTACTTC TRBV7-2 NA NA TRBJ2-7